The rows below give T cell receptor beta chains drawn from one sample of a study of type 1 regulatory T cells. Each CDR3 protein gets one entry after TCRdb re-called the reads with MiXCR. The sample lists over 55,000 distinct CDR3 sequences; roughly 49% were seen once. Their antigen targets remain unknown. The sample comprised cultured non-Tr1 T cells, either the whole culture or a sorted T cell fraction (not recorded which). The receptors were sampled from a human donor in good health. Both conserved end residues are part of each CDR3. A D gene is named only where the DNA matches it firmly. Expanded clones are given a class, and other clones once, few, many or no size at all.

NA NA TRBJ2-7 TRBV7-2 TGTGCCAGCAGCCCGACAGGATTGGTCGCCTACGAGCAGTACTTC CASSPTGLVAYEQYF
NA NA TRBJ2-2 TRBV29-1 TGCAGCGTGCTTGGCGGCGGGGCGGCCGGGGGGCTGTTTTTT CSVLGGGAAGGLFF
NA NA TRBJ2-1 TRBV5-1 TGCGCCAGCAGCAGGGGTGTGAGCCAACTTGACAATGAGCAGTTCTTC CASSRGVSQLDNEQFF
few NA TRBJ2-2 TRBV28 TGTGCCAGCAGTCCTAACCAGGGGTTAGGGGCCGGGGAGCTGTTTTTT CASSPNQGLGAGELFF
few NA TRBJ2-1 TRBV20-1 TGCAGTGCTAGAATGAACTCCGGTTACAATGAGCAGTTCTTC CSARMNSGYNEQFF
NA TRBD1 TRBJ2-1 TRBV12-3/TRBV12-4 TGTGCCAGCAGAGGGGGACAGGGTGCCTACAATGAGCAGTTCTTC CASRGGQGAYNEQFF
NA TRBD2 TRBJ2-2 TRBV7-3 TGTGCCAGCAGCCGGACTAGTGATAACACCGGGGAGCTGTTTTTT CASSRTSDNTGELFF
NA TRBD1 TRBJ1-4 TRBV7-2 TGTGCCAGCAGCTTAGCGCTACAGGGGAGGGGAAAACTGTTTTTT CASSLALQGRGKLFF
few NA TRBJ2-5 TRBV4-1 TGCGCCAGCAGCCAAGAGGCCATCGTCGGGGGGACCCAGTACTTC CASSQEAIVGGTQYF
NA TRBD1 TRBJ2-2 TRBV4-1 TGCGCCAGCAGCCAACAACAGGGGGCGATCGGTACCGGGGAGCTGTTTTTT CASSQQQGAIGTGELFF
once TRBD1 TRBJ2-1 TRBV2 TGTGCCAGCAGCAAGGGGACAGCGCCCATCTACAATGAGCAGTTCTTC CASSKGTAPIYNEQFF
NA NA TRBJ1-2 TRBV20-1 TGCAGTGCCACACTCAGGCATAACTATGGCTACACCTTC CSATLRHNYGYTF
NA NA TRBJ1-3 TRBV6-5 TGTGCCAGCAGTTACTCGAGCCGCTCCTCTGGAAACACCATATATTTT CASSYSSRSSGNTIYF
NA NA TRBJ1-4 TRBV12-3/TRBV12-4 TGTGCCAGCACCCCGACGGGAGTTAATGAAAAACTGTTTTTT CASTPTGVNEKLFF
few NA TRBJ2-5 TRBV7-6 TGTGCCAGCAGCCGGACAGAAGAGACCCAGTACTTC CASSRTEETQYF
once NA TRBJ2-5 TRBV6-2/TRBV6-3 TGTGCCAGCAGTTACTCGGAGACCCAGTACTTC CASSYSETQYF
NA NA TRBJ2-5 TRBV2 TGTGCCAGCAGTGAGGTGGTTGAGACCCAGTACTTC CASSEVVETQYF